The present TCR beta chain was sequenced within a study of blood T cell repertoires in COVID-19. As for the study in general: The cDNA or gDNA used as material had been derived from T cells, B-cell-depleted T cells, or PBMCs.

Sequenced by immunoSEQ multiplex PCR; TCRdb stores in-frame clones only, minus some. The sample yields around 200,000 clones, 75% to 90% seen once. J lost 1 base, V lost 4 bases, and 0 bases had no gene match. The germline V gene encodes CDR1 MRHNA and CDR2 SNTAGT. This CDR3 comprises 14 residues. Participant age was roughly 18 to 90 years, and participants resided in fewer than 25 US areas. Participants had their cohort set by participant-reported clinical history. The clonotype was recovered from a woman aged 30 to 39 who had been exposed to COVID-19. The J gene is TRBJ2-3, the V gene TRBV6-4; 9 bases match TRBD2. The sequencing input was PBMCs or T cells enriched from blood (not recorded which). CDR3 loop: CASSVAGGTDTQYF. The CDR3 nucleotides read TGTGCCAGCAGTGTAGCGGGGGGCACAGATACGCAGTATTTT.